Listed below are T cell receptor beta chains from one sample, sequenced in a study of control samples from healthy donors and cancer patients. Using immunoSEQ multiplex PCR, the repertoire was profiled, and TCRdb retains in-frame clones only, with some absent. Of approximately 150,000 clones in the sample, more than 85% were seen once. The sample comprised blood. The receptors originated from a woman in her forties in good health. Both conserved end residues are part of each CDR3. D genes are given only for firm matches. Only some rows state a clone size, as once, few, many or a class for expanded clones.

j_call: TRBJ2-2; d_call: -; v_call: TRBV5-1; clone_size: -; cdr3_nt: TGCGCCAGCAGCTTGGACAACTGGGGCTCCGGGGCCGGGGAGCTGTTTTTT; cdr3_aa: CASSLDNWGSGAGELFF
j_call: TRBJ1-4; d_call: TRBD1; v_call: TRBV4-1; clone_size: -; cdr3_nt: TGCGCCAGCAGCCAAACACAGGGGATAAATGAAAAACTGTTTTTT; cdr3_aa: CASSQTQGINEKLFF
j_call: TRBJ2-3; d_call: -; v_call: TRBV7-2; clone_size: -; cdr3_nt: TGTGCCAGCAGCTTAGCACCCGGGATAGCGACAGATACGCAGTATTTT; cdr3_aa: CASSLAPGIATDTQYF
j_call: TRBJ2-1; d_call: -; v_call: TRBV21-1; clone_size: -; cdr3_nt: TGTGCCAGCAGCCGTCGGCGGTACCGGCAAAACAATGAGCAGTTCTTC; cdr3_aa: CASSRRRYRQNNEQFF
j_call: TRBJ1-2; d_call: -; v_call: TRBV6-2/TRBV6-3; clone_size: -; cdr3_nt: TGTGCCAGCAGCGAGTACGGGGGCTACACCTTC; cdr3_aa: CASSEYGGYTF
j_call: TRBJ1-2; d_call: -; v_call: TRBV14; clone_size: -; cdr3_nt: TGTGCCAGCAGCCCGGGGTGGGGGGGCTATGGCTACACCTTC; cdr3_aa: CASSPGWGGYGYTF
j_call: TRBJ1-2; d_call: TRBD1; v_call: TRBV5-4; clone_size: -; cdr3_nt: TGTGCCAGCAGCTTGGCAGACAGGGGGATCTATGGCTACACCTTC; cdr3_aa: CASSLADRGIYGYTF
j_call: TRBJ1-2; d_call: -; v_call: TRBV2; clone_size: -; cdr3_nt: TGTGCCAGCAGTGCGACCGGGGGCGGGTATGGCTACACCTTC; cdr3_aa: CASSATGGGYGYTF
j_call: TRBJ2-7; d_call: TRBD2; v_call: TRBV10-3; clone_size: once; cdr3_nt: TGTGCCATGGGGACTAGCGGAAGCTCCTACGAGCAGTACTTC; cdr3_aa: CAMGTSGSSYEQYF
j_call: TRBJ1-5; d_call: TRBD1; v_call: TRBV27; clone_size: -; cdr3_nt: TGTGCCAGCAGCGGGACAGCATCTAGCAATCAGCCCCAGCATTTT; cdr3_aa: CASSGTASSNQPQHF
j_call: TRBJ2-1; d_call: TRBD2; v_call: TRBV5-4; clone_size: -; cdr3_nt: TGTGCCAGCAGCCCTGGCTGGACTAGCGGGGGGTACAATGAGCAGTTCTTC; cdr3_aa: CASSPGWTSGGYNEQFF
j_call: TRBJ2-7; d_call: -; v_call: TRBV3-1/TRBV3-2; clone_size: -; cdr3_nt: TGTGCCAGCAGCCTTTCGGGGGAAGTGCAGTACTTC; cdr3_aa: CASSLSGEVQYF
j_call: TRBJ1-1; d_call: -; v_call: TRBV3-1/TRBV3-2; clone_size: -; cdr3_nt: TGTGCCAGCAGCCAACAGGGATGGGGGAACACTGAAGCTTTCTTT; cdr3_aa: CASSQQGWGNTEAFF
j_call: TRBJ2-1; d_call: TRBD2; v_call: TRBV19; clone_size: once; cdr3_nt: TGTGCCACTTCCGGGACTAGCTACTCCTACAATGAGCAGTTCTTC; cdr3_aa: CATSGTSYSYNEQFF
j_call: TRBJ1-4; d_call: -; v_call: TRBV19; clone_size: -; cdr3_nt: TGTGCCAGTAGTATCGTGGGAGACAATGAAAAACTGTTTTTT; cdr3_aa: CASSIVGDNEKLFF
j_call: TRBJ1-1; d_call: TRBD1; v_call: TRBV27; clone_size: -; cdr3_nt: TGTGCCAGCAGTGCCCCGGGACAGGGGCTCACTGAAGCTTTCTTT; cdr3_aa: CASSAPGQGLTEAFF
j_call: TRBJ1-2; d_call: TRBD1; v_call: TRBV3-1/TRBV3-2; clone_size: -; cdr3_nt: TGTGCCAGCAGCCAATGGGCTACAGGGGACAAGGGCTACACCTTC; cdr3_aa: CASSQWATGDKGYTF
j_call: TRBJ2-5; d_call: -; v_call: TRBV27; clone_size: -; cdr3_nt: TGTGCCAGCAGTCCCGGGCCAACCTCTGGGGAGACCCAGTACTTC; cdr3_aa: CASSPGPTSGETQYF